This record concerns one TCR beta chain sequence. The data are from a study of blood T cell repertoires in COVID-19. Background on the study: There were acute and convalescent COVID-19 samples, and they came from the United States, Italy and Spain.

Recruits, aged about 18 to 95 years, lived in 20 to 30 US areas. Cohorts were based on clinical histories the participants reported. Here immunoSEQ multiplex PCR was the method, and the copy in TCRdb shows in-frame clones only, minus some. This table has roughly 340,000 clones, approximately 89% appearing once. This CDR3 is 13 amino acids long. The V segment lost 5 bases and the J segment 5 bases; nucleotides outside the gene matches: 4. The germline CDR1 and CDR2 sequences are SEHNR and FQNEAQ (reference sequence). Sequencing input: PBMCs or T cells enriched from blood (not recorded which). The V call is TRBV7-9, the J call TRBJ2-7, with TRBD1 matching 9 bases. This clonotype originated in a man aged 35-49 years in a cohort exposed to, infected with or recovered from COVID-19 (not recorded which). The CDR3 protein is CASSPTGGNEQYF. CDR3 in DNA: TGTGCCAGCAGCCCGACAGGGGGGAACGAGCAGTACTTC. Looking up the rest from reference TRBV7-9 and TRBJ2-7 gives the full variable domain: DTGVSQNPRHKITKRGQNVTFRCDPISEHNRLYWYRQTLGQGPEFLTYFQNEAQLEKSRLLSDRFSAERPKGSFSTLEIQRTEQGDSAMYLCASSPTGGNEQYFGPGTRLTVT.